Below, one T cell receptor (beta chain) is given with its context. Its antigen remains unknown. The data belong to a study of T cells in localized non-small cell lung cancer. Measured with immunoSEQ multiplex PCR; TCRdb has only the in-frame clones, and not every one. The data show 90,000 or so clones, about 91% seen once. Study findings and constraints: In uninvolved adjacent lung, T cell clonality reached its highest value, exceeding tumor. Sequencing covered just one tumor region, so heterogeneity cannot be ruled out.

The starting material was peripheral blood, obtained before any cancer treatment. This receptor was obtained from a man between 40 and 70 years old with stage I squamous cell lung carcinoma.

In DNA, the CDR3 is TGTGCCAGCAGCTTGGGGGACAGGCCCACTGAAGCTTTCTTT. Amino acids: CASSLGDRPTEAFF. The chain employs TRBV5-4 and TRBJ1-1; 8 bases align to TRBD1. Germline lookup yields CDR1 SGHNT and CDR2 YYREEE (reference sequence). The CDR3 spans 14 residues. V shed 0 bases, J shed 4 bases, and the junction held 2 bases outside the gene matches.